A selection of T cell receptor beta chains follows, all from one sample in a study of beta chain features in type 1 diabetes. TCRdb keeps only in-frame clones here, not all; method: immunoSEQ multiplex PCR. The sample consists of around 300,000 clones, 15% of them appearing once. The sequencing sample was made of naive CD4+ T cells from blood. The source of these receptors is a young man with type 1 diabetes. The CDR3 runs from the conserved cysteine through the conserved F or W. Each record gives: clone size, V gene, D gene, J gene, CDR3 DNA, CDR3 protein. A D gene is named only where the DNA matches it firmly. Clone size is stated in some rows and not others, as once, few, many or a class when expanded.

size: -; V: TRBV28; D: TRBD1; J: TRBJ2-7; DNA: TGTGCCAGCAGCTCAGGGGGCACCTACGAGCAGTACTTC; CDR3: CASSSGGTYEQYF
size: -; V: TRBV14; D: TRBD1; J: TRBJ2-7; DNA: TGTGCCAGCAGCCAATGGGTCGGGACAGGGGCCCCCGAGCAGTACTTC; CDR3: CASSQWVGTGAPEQYF
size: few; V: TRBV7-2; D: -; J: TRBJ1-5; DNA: TGTGCCAGCAGCTTAACACAGGGTTTGGGACATCAGCCCCAGCATTTT; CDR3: CASSLTQGLGHQPQHF
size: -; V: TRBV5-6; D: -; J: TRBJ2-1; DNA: TGTGCCAGCAGCTTGTTCAGTCATGAGCAGTTCTTC; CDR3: CASSLFSHEQFF
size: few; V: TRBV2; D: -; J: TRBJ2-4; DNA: TGTGCCAGCAGGCAGGTCAAAAACATTCAGTACTTC; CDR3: CASRQVKNIQYF
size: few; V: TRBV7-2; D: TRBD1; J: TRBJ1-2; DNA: TGTGCCAGCAGCACAACTCGACAGGGGCCAGCTTATGGCTACACCTTC; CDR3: CASSTTRQGPAYGYTF
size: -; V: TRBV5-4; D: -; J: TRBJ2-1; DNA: TGTGCCAGCAGCTTGGCCGGAGACCTTCCTTACAATGAGCAGTTCTTC; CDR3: CASSLAGDLPYNEQFF
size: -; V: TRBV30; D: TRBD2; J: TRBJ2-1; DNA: TGTGCCTGGAGCGGGACTAGCGGGATGGCGTATGGTGAGCAGTTCTTC; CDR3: CAWSGTSGMAYGEQFF
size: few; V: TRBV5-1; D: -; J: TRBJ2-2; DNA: TGCGCCAGCAGCCCGACGAGGGCGGGCACCGGGGAGCTGTTTTTT; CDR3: CASSPTRAGTGELFF
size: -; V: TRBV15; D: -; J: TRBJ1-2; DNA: TGTGCCACCAGCAGAGAAGTTGGGCCTTATGGCTACACCTTC; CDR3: CATSREVGPYGYTF
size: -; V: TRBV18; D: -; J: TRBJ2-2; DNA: TGTGCCAGCTCATCGGACAGCACCGGGGAGCTGTTTTTT; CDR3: CASSSDSTGELFF
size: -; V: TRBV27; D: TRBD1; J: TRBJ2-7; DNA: TGTGCCAGTTCAAACAGGGGACAATACGAGCAGTACTTC; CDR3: CASSNRGQYEQYF
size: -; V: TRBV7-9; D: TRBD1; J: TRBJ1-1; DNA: TGTGCCAGCAGCTCGGACAGGGTTAGGAACACTGAAGCTTTCTTT; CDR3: CASSSDRVRNTEAFF
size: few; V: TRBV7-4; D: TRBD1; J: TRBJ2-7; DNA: TGTGCCAGCAGCCTCGGACAGGGGGTCTACGAGCAGTACTTC; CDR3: CASSLGQGVYEQYF
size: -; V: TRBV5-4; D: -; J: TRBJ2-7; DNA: TGTGCCAGCAGCTGGGGCGGCCCCAGCTCCTACGAGCAGTACTTC; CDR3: CASSWGGPSSYEQYF
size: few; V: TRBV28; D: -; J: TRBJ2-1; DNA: TGTGCCAGCAGCTCAAACCGGGGTGAGCAGTTCTTC; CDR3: CASSSNRGEQFF
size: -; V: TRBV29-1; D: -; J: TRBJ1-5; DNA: TGCAGCGTTGAAGTTCCCGCAGGGTATCAGCCCCAGCATTTT; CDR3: CSVEVPAGYQPQHF
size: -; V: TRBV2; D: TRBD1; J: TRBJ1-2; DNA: TGTGCCAGCAGCCGGGACAGGGGAACTTTTGGCTACACCTTC; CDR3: CASSRDRGTFGYTF
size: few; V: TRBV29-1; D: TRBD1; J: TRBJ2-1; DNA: TGCAGCGTTGAAGATTTGACAGGGGGATGGAATGAGCAGTTCTTC; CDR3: CSVEDLTGGWNEQFF
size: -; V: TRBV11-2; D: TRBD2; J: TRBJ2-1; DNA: TGTGCCAGCAGCTTAGAGGGTCTAGCGGGAGTATTTGACAATGAGCAGTTCTTC; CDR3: CASSLEGLAGVFDNEQFF
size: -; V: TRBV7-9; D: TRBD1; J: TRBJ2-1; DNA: TGTGCCAGCAGCCTCCGCCTGCAGGGGGATAATGAGCAGTTCTTC; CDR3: CASSLRLQGDNEQFF
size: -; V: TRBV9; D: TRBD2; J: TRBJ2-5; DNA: TGTGCCAGCAGCGTAGGACACGGGAGGGAGACCCAGTACTTC; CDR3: CASSVGHGRETQYF
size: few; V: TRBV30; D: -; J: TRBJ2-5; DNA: TGTGCCTGGAGTAGTTGGGGGCTACAAGAGACCCAGTACTTC; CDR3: CAWSSWGLQETQYF
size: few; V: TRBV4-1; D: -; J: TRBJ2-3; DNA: TGCGCCAGCAGCCACGGAGTGAGCACAGATACGCAGTATTTT; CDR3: CASSHGVSTDTQYF
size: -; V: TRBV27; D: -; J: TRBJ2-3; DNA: TGTGCCAGCAGTTTAACACCATTCGGGAGCACAGATACGCAGTATTTT; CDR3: CASSLTPFGSTDTQYF
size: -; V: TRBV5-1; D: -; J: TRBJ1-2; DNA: TGCGCCAGCAGCTTAAAGTCCCAGAGAGAGGGCTATGGCTACACCTTC; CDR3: CASSLKSQREGYGYTF